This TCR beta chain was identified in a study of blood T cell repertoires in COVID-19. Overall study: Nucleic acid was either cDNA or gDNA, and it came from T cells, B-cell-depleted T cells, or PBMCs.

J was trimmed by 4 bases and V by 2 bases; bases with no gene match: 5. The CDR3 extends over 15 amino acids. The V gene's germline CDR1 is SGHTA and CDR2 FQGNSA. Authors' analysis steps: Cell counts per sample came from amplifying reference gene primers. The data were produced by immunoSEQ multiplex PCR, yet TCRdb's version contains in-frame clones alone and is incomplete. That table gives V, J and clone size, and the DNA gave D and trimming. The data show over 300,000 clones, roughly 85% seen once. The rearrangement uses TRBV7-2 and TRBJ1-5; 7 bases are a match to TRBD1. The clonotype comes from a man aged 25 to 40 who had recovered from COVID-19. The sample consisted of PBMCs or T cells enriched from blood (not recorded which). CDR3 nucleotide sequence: TGTGCCAGCAGCTTAATGGGGACAGCGAATCAGCCCCAGCATTTT. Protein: CASSLMGTANQPQHF. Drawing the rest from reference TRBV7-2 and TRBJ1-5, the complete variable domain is GAGVSQSPSNKVTEKGKDVELRCDPISGHTALYWYRQSLGQGLEFLIYFQGNSAPDKSGLPSDRFSAERTGGSVSTLTIQRTQQEDSAVYLCASSLMGTANQPQHFGDGTRLSIL.